What follows are 19 T cell receptor beta chains derived from one specimen sequenced in a study of CD8+ T cells in alopecia areata. Extraction and reverse transcription of RNA yielded cDNA as the sequencing template. Data came from immunoSEQ multiplex PCR; TCRdb stores just in-frame clones and leaves some out. The sample shows 110,000 or so clones, around two fifths of them seen only once. The sequenced sample was CD4+ T cells sorted from blood. These receptors all stem from a human donor with alopecia areata.

This clone was recorded once. V usage is TRBV2 and J usage is TRBJ2-1; 8 bases fit TRBD1. J was trimmed by 3 bases and V by 2 bases; bases with no gene match: 6. The length of the CDR3 is 16 residues. From germline, CDR1 is SNHLY and CDR2 FYNNEI. CDR3 protein: CASSEMGTGFYNEQFF. In DNA, the CDR3 is TGTGCCAGCAGTGAAATGGGGACAGGATTCTACAATGAGCAGTTCTTC.

The rearrangement links TRBV12-5 to TRBJ2-7; D gene unclear. Trimming took 4 bases from V and 4 from J, leaving 2 bases between them. Per germline, CDR1 LGHNT and CDR2 FRNRAP. The CDR3 totals 10 residues. CDR3 nucleotides: TGTGCTAGTGGTTATTACGAGCAGTACTTC. Protein product: CASGYYEQYF.

This CDR3 reads CASSSGTVGNEQYF. The CDR3 nucleotides read TGTGCCAGCAGTTCCGGGACAGTGGGTAACGAGCAGTACTTC. The J gene is TRBJ2-7, the V gene TRBV28, with 7 bases that match TRBD1. V was clipped by 4 bases and J by 5 bases; unmatched bases: 8. Per the germline V gene, CDR1 is MDHEN and CDR2 is SYDVKM. The CDR3 spans 14 residues.

This clone was counted only a few times. The chain joins TRBV9 to TRBJ2-3; perhaps TRBD2 as D (6 bases). Germline V CDR1 and CDR2: SGDLS, YYNGEE. Trimming took 0 bases from V and 9 from J, leaving 11 bases between them. CDR3 size: 13 residues. This chain's CDR3 is CASSVGASETQYF. The CDR3, as DNA: TGTGCCAGCAGCGTAGGGGCTAGCGAGACGCAGTATTTT.

The rearrangement uses TRBV7-2 and TRBJ1-5; unclear D gene. V gave up 7 bases and J gave up 6 bases, with 16 bases separating them. This CDR3 has 14 amino acids. Looked up from germline, CDR1 is SGHTA and CDR2 is FQGNSA. CDR3: CASTVGIMGQPQHF. In nucleotides, the CDR3 is TGTGCCAGCACCGTCGGTATCATGGGTCAGCCCCAGCATTTT.

The chain is built from TRBV29-1 and TRBJ2-3; the match to TRBD1 covers 10 bases. The CDR3 length is 14 residues. With V trimmed by 6 bases and J by 1 base, 4 bases remained unmatched. The V gene's germline CDR1 is SQVTM and CDR2 ANQGSEA. The DNA of the CDR3 is TGCAGCGTCGACAGGGGGCTCGGCACAGATACGCAGTATTTT. Encoded protein: CSVDRGLGTDTQYF.

This clone appeared a few times. This sequence joins TRBV30 and TRBJ2-5; possibly TRBD1 for D (6 bases). Between the trimmed V and J ends, which lost 3 bases and 4 bases, there was a span of 18 bases. Germline V gives CDR1 GTSNPN, CDR2 SVGIG (reference sequence). This CDR3 contains 15 residues. CDR3 sequence (DNA): TGTGCCTGGAGGCCCTTTACAGGGCTGGGAGAGACCCAGTACTTC. Protein: CAWRPFTGLGETQYF.

Points on this clone: At one end the junction does not follow the germline gene, possibly because of a read error. This chain links TRBV29-1 with TRBJ2-1; 11 bases match TRBD2. The CDR3 sequence is 13 residues long. Germline assignment: CDR1 SQVTM and CDR2 ANQGSEA. CDR3 nucleotide sequence: TGCAGCGTTGGAACCCTGATAGCGGGGGGGTTGGTCTTC. Protein product: CSVGTLIAGGLVF.

This clone turned up a few times. The chain carries TRBV7-2 and TRBJ1-1, with D hard to call. This CDR3 has 13 amino acids. Per germline, CDR1 SGHTA and CDR2 FQGNSA. The ends were cut back, 5 bases at V and 1 base at J, with 8 bases in the middle. The CDR3 coding sequence is TGTGCCAGCAGCGCCGGGAGGAACACTGAAGCTTTCTTT. Its translation: CASSAGRNTEAFF.

The chain links TRBV7-9 to TRBJ2-3; a weak D match, TRBD2 (5 bases). The CDR3 runs to 15 residues. The ends were cut back, 0 bases at V and 3 bases at J, with 10 bases in the middle. Germline V gene lookup returns CDR1 SEHNR and CDR2 FQNEAQ (reference sequence). The CDR3 here is CASSLASGDTDTQYF. The CDR3 DNA sequence: TGTGCCAGCAGCTTAGCATCCGGGGATACAGATACGCAGTATTTT.

The chain employs TRBV5-6 and TRBJ2-5; 10 positions agree with TRBD2. J lost 5 bases, V lost 0 bases, and 13 bases had no gene match. Germline V lookup: CDR1 SGHDT, CDR2 YYEEEE. This CDR3 has 18 residues. This CDR3 reads CASSLAGLAGGHGETQYF. The DNA of the CDR3 is TGTGCCAGCAGCTTGGCTGGGTTAGCGGGAGGTCACGGGGAGACCCAGTACTTC. Variable domain in full (rest from reference TRBV5-6 and TRBJ2-5): DAGVTQSPTHLIKTRGQQVTLRCSPKSGHDTVSWYQQALGQGPQFIFQYYEEEERQRGNFPDRFSGHQFPNYSSELNVNALLLGDSALYLCASSLAGLAGGHGETQYFGPGTRLLVL.

The chain couples TRBV30 to TRBJ2-2, with TRBD1 as a possible D gene (6 bases). The CDR3 is 13 amino acids. The germline V gene encodes CDR1 GTSNPN and CDR2 SVGIG (reference sequence). Between the trimmed V and J ends, which lost 0 bases and 12 bases, there was a span of 14 bases. The CDR3 region is CAWSVQGWEKLFF. CDR3 nucleotide sequence: TGTGCCTGGAGTGTACAGGGATGGGAAAAGCTGTTTTTT.

Comments on this clone: The sample contains more than one DNA sequence encoding this CDR3. The genes are TRBV29-1 and TRBJ2-7; D gene uncertain. With 1 base removed from V and 0 bases from J, the gap between germline ends came to 4 bases. The CDR3 has 12 amino acids. Germline CDR1 and CDR2: SQVTM and ANQGSEA. The DNA for the CDR3 is TGCAGCGTTGAAGGAGTCTCCTACGAGCAGTACTTC. This translates into CSVEGVSYEQYF.

The chain links TRBV7-3 to TRBJ2-7; D may be TRBD2 (5 bases). The CDR3 is 14 residues long. Between the trimmed V and J ends, which lost 5 bases and 6 bases, there was a span of 17 bases. Germline assignment: CDR1 SGHTA and CDR2 FQGTGA. CDR3 nucleotides: TGTGCCAGCAGCCCGGGCACGGCGGGCTCCGAGCAGTACTTC. Encoded protein: CASSPGTAGSEQYF.

J is TRBJ2-1 and V is TRBV4-1; D gene uncertain. This CDR3 has 15 amino acids. CDR1 and CDR2 from the germline V gene are MGHRA and YSYEKL. V was pared by 5 bases and J by 5 bases, with 16 bases between. The CDR3 coding sequence is TGCGCCAGCAGCGTAAGGTACGGACCAAACAATGAGCAGTTCTTC. As protein: CASSVRYGPNNEQFF.

The gene calls are TRBV29-1 and TRBJ2-7; D call uncertain. Trimming left V 4 bases short and J 10 bases short, with 11 bases between. This CDR3 contains 10 residues. Germline assignment: CDR1 SQVTM and CDR2 ANQGSEA. The CDR3 nucleotides are TGCAGCGTTGCAGACCGAGAACAGTACTTC. Its protein product is CSVADREQYF.

The chain carries TRBV27 and TRBJ2-6; TRBD1 or TRBD2 may be the D gene (5 bases each). The CDR3 length is 16 residues. Germline assignment: CDR1 MNHEY and CDR2 SMNVEV (reference sequence). The V and J ends lost 8 bases and 4 bases respectively, with 18 bases between them. The CDR3 coding sequence is TGTGCCAGCCGCAGGCCGGCAGGGAGCGGGGCCAACGTCCTGACTTTC. Encoded protein: CASRRPAGSGANVLTF. The full variable domain, its missing parts supplied by reference TRBV27 and TRBJ2-6, is EAQVTQNPRYLITVTGKKLTVTCSQNMNHEYMSWYRQDPGLGLRQIYYSMNVEVTDKGDVPEGYKVSRKEKRNFPLILESPSPNQTSLYFCASRRPAGSGANVLTFGAGSRLTVL.

V is TRBV2 and J is TRBJ1-2; unclear D gene. CDR1 is SNHLY, CDR2 FYNNEI, per germline. Trimming took off 5 bases at V and 4 bases at J, with 8 bases between the two ends. CDR3 length equals 12 residues. The CDR3 coding sequence is TGTGCCAGCAGTACCGGAGCCTATGGCTACACCTTC. Its translation is CASSTGAYGYTF.

The chain recombines TRBV25-1 with TRBJ2-5; D is perhaps TRBD1 or TRBD2 (6 bases each). V shed 4 bases and J shed 2 bases, with 11 bases lying between them. CDR1 is MGHDK, CDR2 SYGVNS, per germline. There are 14 residues in the CDR3. CDR3 DNA sequence: TGTGCCAGCAGTGCTACAGGGACTCAAGAGACCCAGTACTTC. Its protein is CASSATGTQETQYF.